The source of this TCR beta chain is a study of graft-versus-host responses after intestinal transplantation. The germline CDR1 and CDR2 sequences are LNHNV and YYDKDF (reference sequence). Trimming took 5 bases from V and 6 from J; bases not matched to a gene: 4. The CDR3 contains 12 residues. The data were produced by immunoSEQ multiplex PCR, yet TCRdb's version contains in-frame clones alone and is incomplete. The sample lists 100,000 to 120,000 clones; around 93% were seen once. Regarding this clone: Antigen: not known.

The source was unstimulated CD8+ T cells sorted from spleen or lymph node cells, collected before intestinal transplant. This sequence was found in a human donor who received an intestinal transplant. The chain has TRBV15 and TRBJ2-7; TRBD2 aligns across 7 bases. This chain's CDR3 is CATSFASGEQYF. The CDR3 DNA reads as TGTGCCACCAGCTTTGCTAGCGGCGAGCAGTACTTC.